The clone carrying this T cell receptor (beta chain) was counted only a few times. What it binds is unknown. The germline CDR1 and CDR2 sequences are MGHRA and YSYEKL. This CDR3 is built from 16 residues. V lost 4 bases to trimming and J lost 4 bases; unmatched junction nucleotides: 5. Unique molecular identifiers were used to barcode this TCRbeta library. TCRdb reprocessed the PCR reads via MiXCR and lists one record per CDR3 protein. The sample yields about 830,000 distinct CDR3 sequences, roughly 15% seen once. These data are taken from a study of T-cell reconstitution after alpha-beta-depleted transplantation in children. Overall study results and limits: The origin of alpha-beta T cells about two months after transplant was reportedly several hundred expanded graft clones. Diversity and T-cell counts at one year after transplant derived mostly from new T cells. Surviving recipient T cells and thymic progenitors underlay high day-60 TCRbeta diversity in some patients.

Sequenced here: PBMCs, mostly from graft donor cells, sampled 360 days after TCRalphabeta/CD19-depleted stem cell transplant. V usage is TRBV4-1 and J usage is TRBJ2-2, with 11 bases that match TRBD2. This receptor was obtained from a male patient between 5 and 17 years old who had a stem cell transplant for acute lymphoblastic leukemia, so the T cells may come from the graft donor. The CDR3 DNA reads as TGCGCCAGCAGCCCCCGACTAGCGGGACTCACCGGGGAGCTGTTTTTT. Translation: CASSPRLAGLTGELFF.